This T cell receptor beta chain comes out of a study of T cells after yellow fever vaccination. Findings and limits, study-wide: Detected again after the booster were most primary-vaccination clones, at 95% to 96% CD4 and approximately 90% CD8. Shared CD4/CD8 clonotypes were a small share, likely from convergent recombination.

The authors made TCR cDNA by 5'RACE template switching, adding a universal primer site and UMIs. In TCRdb, the 5' RACE reads were re-called with MiXCR into one record per CDR3 protein. The table has around 360,000 distinct CDR3 sequences, 11% seen once. This clonotype was counted between two and nine times. As yet, its antigen is unknown. CDR3 length: 18 residues. After removal of 2 bases from V and 1 base from J, the junction contained 11 bases not matched to a gene. Germline lookup yields CDR1 MNHEY and CDR2 SVGAGI. The clonotype originates from a young man who received the YFV17D yellow fever vaccine. The chain joins TRBV6-5 to TRBJ1-1; 9 bases align to TRBD1. The sequencing here drew on PBMCs, taken on the day of the first yellow fever vaccination. The CDR3 DNA reads TGTGCCAGCAGTTACCGAGATCATACAGGGGGCAGGAACACTGAAGCTTTCTTT. This encodes CASSYRDHTGGRNTEAFF.